Each of the 6 T cell receptor beta chains below was sequenced from the same sample in a study of blood T cell repertoires in COVID-19. The protocol was immunoSEQ multiplex PCR, while the TCRdb copy is restricted to in-frame clones and leaves out a portion. The table lists about 200,000 clones, about 86% of them singletons, with 0.75% to 0.9% in the top ten. Sequenced input: peripheral blood. These receptors were taken from a woman in her 70s with acute or convalescent COVID-19.

V gene TRBV3-1 (or the pseudogene TRBV3-2) combines with J gene TRBJ2-5; possibly TRBD2 for D (6 bases). V lost 4 bases to trimming and J lost 2 bases, with 14 bases between them. Germline V gene data show CDR1 as LGHDT and CDR2 as YNNKEL (reference sequence). The CDR3 totals 15 residues. The CDR3 DNA is TGTGCCAGCAGCCTTCAGGCGGGGATGCAAGAGACCCAGTACTTC. It specifies CASSLQAGMQETQYF.

This rearrangement joins TRBV7-7 to TRBJ2-2; TRBD2 matches 8 bases. After removal of 4 bases from V and 5 bases from J, the junction contained 3 bases not matched to a gene. Germline lookup yields CDR1 SSHAT and CDR2 FNYEAQ (reference sequence). The CDR3 is 14 amino acids. This CDR3 reads CASSSAGGTGELFF. The CDR3 nucleotides are TGTGCCAGCAGCTCCGCGGGAGGAACCGGGGAGCTGTTTTTT. Using reference TRBV7-7 and TRBJ2-2 for the parts outside the CDR3, the full variable domain is GAGVSQSPRYKVTKRGQDVTLRCDPISSHATLYWYQQALGQGPEFLTYFNYEAQPDKSGLPSDRFSAERPEGSISTLTIQRTEQRDSAMYRCASSSAGGTGELFFGEGSRLTVL.

V gene TRBV6-2 or TRBV6-3 combines with J gene TRBJ2-2; 8 bases line up with TRBD1. Germline CDR1 is MNHEY and CDR2 is SVGEGT. The V and J ends lost 5 bases and 0 bases, in that order; junction bases with no gene match: 2. There are 15 residues in the CDR3. Written as DNA, the CDR3 is TGTGCCAGCAGTCGACAGGGGCCGAACACCGGGGAGCTGTTTTTT. Residues: CASSRQGPNTGELFF.

This clone is a singleton in its sample. The chain has TRBV5-6 and TRBJ1-1, with D possibly TRBD1 on 6 matching bases. V was trimmed by 1 base and J by 0 bases, leaving 13 bases between them. Germline CDR1 reads SGHDT; CDR2 reads YYEEEE. This CDR3 contains 16 residues. CDR3 region: CASSLQGLGLNTEAFF. CDR3 in DNA: TGTGCCAGCAGCTTGCAGGGGTTGGGATTGAACACTGAAGCTTTCTTT. Using reference TRBV5-6 and TRBJ1-1 for the parts outside the CDR3, the full variable domain is DAGVTQSPTHLIKTRGQQVTLRCSPKSGHDTVSWYQQALGQGPQFIFQYYEEEERQRGNFPDRFSGHQFPNYSSELNVNALLLGDSALYLCASSLQGLGLNTEAFFGQGTRLTVV.

The chain couples TRBV2 to TRBJ1-5; D unresolved. Germline CDR1 reads SNHLY; CDR2 reads FYNNEI. Trimming removed 5 bases from V and 10 bases from J, with 9 bases in between. The CDR3 is 11 amino acids. The CDR3 DNA reads as TGTGCCAGCAGTCCAGGTGGCCCCCAGCATTTT. Translating it yields CASSPGGPQHF.

The genes are TRBV7-2 and TRBJ1-2, with 10 bases aligning to TRBD1. Germline CDR1 reads SGHTA; CDR2 reads FQGNSA. The CDR3 is 16 residues long. The junction had 8 bases not matched to a gene; V was cut back by 3 bases and J by 4 bases. This CDR3 is CASSFPGQGPPYGYTF. CDR3 DNA sequence: TGTGCCAGCAGCTTTCCGGGACAGGGGCCACCCTATGGCTACACCTTC.